There are many counts of the clone carrying this T cell receptor beta chain. The antigen remains undetermined. This sample is part of a study of human T cells and chemical hapten exposure. General observations from the study: Controls formed significantly fewer large CDR3 similarity clusters than expanded TCRs did.

TCRdb ran MiXCR on the RACE reads and lists one entry per CDR3 protein. The repertoire consists of around 77,000 distinct CDR3 sequences, with approximately 9.8% occurring once and the leading ten covering less than 4%. This sample's time point: patch test 1, 2 weeks after DPC sensitization. The treatment here: therapeutic diphenylcyclopropenone sensitization with weekly scalp DPC. Donation of samples came from alopecia patients who were 18 to 70 years old and suitable for DPC. J gave up 6 bases and V 5 bases, and 5 bases lay outside the gene matches. Germline CDR1 is LNHDA and CDR2 is SQIVND (reference sequence). The CDR3 is 15 amino acids.

The sequenced sample was whole blood, obtained in connection with sensitization to the hapten diphenylcyclopropenone (DPC). The chain uses TRBV19 and TRBJ2-2; 11 bases line up with TRBD1. The receptor's source is a woman between 40 and 55 years old with alopecia areata. Some clones in this sample may be carry-over from other donors' samples. The CDR3 region is CASSSGQGVAGELFF. DNA of the CDR3: TGTGCCAGTAGTTCGGGACAGGGGGTCGCCGGGGAGCTGTTTTTT.